This TCR beta chain came from a study of T cells in Graves' hyperthyroidism and ophthalmopathy. Trimming took 2 bases from V and 6 from J, leaving 14 bases between them. The CDR3 has 15 amino acids. Germline loops: CDR1 SGHAT, CDR2 FQNNGV. This clonotype was counted ten times or more. The antigen is unknown. Study-level results: Median prediction lead before ophthalmopathy onset was 6.5 months with the model.

No progression to ophthalmopathy during 18 months of follow-up defined stable disease. It was approximately 9.4 ml of fresh peripheral blood that supplied the PBMCs. Template material for amplifying TCR beta CDR3 regions consisted of RNA transcripts. A set of HTBI primers served as the primers for a first-round RT-PCR of the TCR CDR3. One entry per CDR3 protein results from TCRdb running MiXCR on the multiplex PCR reads. The table has fewer than 800,000 distinct CDR3 sequences, 15% to 20% seen once. The source material was blood. The chain joins TRBV11-2 to TRBJ2-1, with a weak D call TRBD2 (6 bases). This clonotype was sampled from a man aged 18 to 29 with Graves' hyperthyroidism. The CDR3 nucleotides are TGTGCCAGCAGCTTAAGTCCGGGAGCCACCAATGAGCAGTTCTTC. This sequence encodes CASSLSPGATNEQFF.